These 19 T cell receptor beta chains came from one sample sequenced in a study of blood T cell repertoires in COVID-19. Clones were read by immunoSEQ multiplex PCR, and TCRdb kept only the in-frame ones, dropping some. This sample yields some 300,000 clones, of which roughly 90% are seen a single time; around 1% belongs to the top ten. The sequenced sample consisted of PBMCs or T cells enriched from blood (not recorded which). Receptors were obtained from a woman under 40 who had recovered from COVID-19.

This clone was detected once. The chain couples TRBV12-3 or TRBV12-4 to TRBJ2-5; D remains unclear. The germline V and J ends were trimmed by 0 bases and 7 bases, with 6 bases remaining between them. CDR3 size: 12 residues. The CDR3 DNA follows: TGTGCCAGCAGTTTAGCGTACGGGACCCAGTACTTC. This translates into CASSLAYGTQYF.

The V call is TRBV11-2, the J call TRBJ2-3; 15 bases line up with TRBD2. This CDR3 spans 18 amino acids. J was trimmed by 2 bases and V by 10 bases; bases with no gene match: 13. CDR1 SGHAT and CDR2 FQNNGV come from the germline V gene. The CDR3 DNA sequence: TGTGCCACCCCGGGACTAGCGGGGGGCCATACTACCACAGATACGCAGTATTTT. Protein product: CATPGLAGGHTTTDTQYF.

This clone has only a few counts. The J gene is TRBJ1-2, the V gene TRBV12-3 or TRBV12-4; D gene unclear. The V gene lost 3 bases and the J gene lost 3 bases, with 8 bases spanning the gap. This CDR3 is 13 amino acids long. CDR3 protein: CASSFANYYGYTF. CDR3 DNA sequence: TGTGCCAGCAGTTTTGCTAATTACTATGGCTACACCTTC.

The chain combines TRBV19 with TRBJ2-3; 11 bases match TRBD1. Trimming at V came to 0 bases and at J to 4 bases, leaving 6 bases not matched to a gene. Per germline, CDR1 LNHDA and CDR2 SQIVND (reference sequence). This CDR3 region has 17 residues. CDR3: CASSIDRTGGRADTQYF. CDR3 coding DNA: TGTGCCAGTAGTATAGATCGGACAGGGGGCAGGGCAGATACGCAGTATTTT.

The chain carries TRBV9 and TRBJ2-5; D uncertain. Per germline, CDR1 SGDLS and CDR2 YYNGEE. The CDR3 is made up of 12 amino acids. Between the trimmed V and J ends, which lost 3 bases and 5 bases, there was a span of 8 bases. CDR3 sequence reads: CASSGIGETQYF. In DNA form, the CDR3 reads TGTGCCAGCAGCGGAATCGGGGAGACCCAGTACTTC.

The genes are TRBV5-1 and TRBJ1-1; 9 positions agree with TRBD1. The CDR3 consists of 15 residues. The V gene end was trimmed by 4 bases and the J gene end by 4 bases; junction bases not matched to a gene: 8. CDR1 and CDR2 (germline): SGHRS, YFSETQ. The CDR3 loop is CASSRLQGARTEAFF. CDR3 in DNA: TGCGCCAGCAGCAGATTACAGGGGGCGCGCACTGAAGCTTTCTTT.

V and J are TRBV19 and TRBJ2-1; weak D call: TRBD2 (5 bases). The V gene lost 4 bases and the J gene lost 4 bases, with 8 bases spanning the gap. Germline CDR1 and CDR2: LNHDA and SQIVND (reference sequence). CDR3 length equals 13 residues. The CDR3 protein is CASSTPGYNEQFF. The CDR3 DNA reads as TGTGCCAGTAGTACTCCGGGGTACAATGAGCAGTTCTTC.

This chain joins TRBV6-5 and TRBJ1-1; 8 positions agree with TRBD1. The trim removed 7 bases at V and 8 bases at J, leaving 9 bases unmatched. From germline, CDR1 is MNHEY and CDR2 SVGAGI. The CDR3 is 13 amino acids. The CDR3: CASKRQGSTEAFF. In DNA, the CDR3 is TGTGCCAGCAAAAGACAGGGGAGCACCGAAGCTTTCTTT.

This chain uses TRBV28 with TRBJ1-5; perhaps TRBD1 as D (5 bases). From germline, CDR1 is MDHEN and CDR2 SYDVKM. The CDR3 runs to 15 residues. V lost 2 bases and J 7 bases, leaving 15 bases between the germline ends. CDR3: CASSLKGIQKQPQHF. In DNA, the CDR3 is TGTGCCAGCAGTTTAAAGGGGATACAGAAACAGCCCCAGCATTTT.

The V call is TRBV15, the J call TRBJ2-5; TRBD2 matches 14 bases. Per germline, CDR1 LNHNV and CDR2 YYDKDF (reference sequence). The CDR3 is made up of 18 amino acids. J was trimmed by 5 bases and V by 4 bases; bases with no gene match: 12. CDR3: CATSTYSGTSGSRETQYF. In nucleotides, the CDR3 is TGTGCCACCAGCACTTACTCCGGGACTAGCGGGAGTCGGGAGACCCAGTACTTC.

The chain uses TRBV28 and TRBJ2-7, with TRBD2 as a possible D gene (5 bases). V was clipped by 8 bases and J by 2 bases, with 10 bases between them. There are 12 residues in the CDR3. In germline, CDR1 is MDHEN, CDR2 SYDVKM. The CDR3 region has the DNA TGTGCCAGCGCGGAGCGGCCCTACGAGCAGTACTTC. This sequence encodes CASAERPYEQYF. The whole variable domain, remainder taken from reference TRBV28 and TRBJ2-7, is DVKVTQSSRYLVKRTGEKVFLECVQDMDHENMFWYRQDPGLGLRLIYFSYDVKMKEKGDIPEGYSVSREKKERFSLILESASTNQTSMYLCASAERPYEQYFGPGTRLTVT.

V gene TRBV2 combines with J gene TRBJ1-1; TRBD1 matches at 7 bases. J gave up 7 bases and V 4 bases, and 15 bases lay outside the gene matches. Germline V gene data show CDR1 as SNHLY and CDR2 as FYNNEI. CDR3 length equals 16 residues. The CDR3 reads CASSGIFPTGFNEAFF. The CDR3 DNA reads TGTGCCAGCAGTGGGATTTTTCCGACAGGGTTTAATGAAGCTTTCTTT. Full variable domain (rest looked up from reference TRBV2 and TRBJ1-1): EPEVTQTPSHQVTQMGQEVILRCVPISNHLYFYWYRQILGQKVEFLVSFYNNEISEKSEIFDDQFSVERPDGSNFTLKIRSTKLEDSAMYFCASSGIFPTGFNEAFFGQGTRLTVV.

This chain links TRBV21-1 with TRBJ2-5; whether TRBD2, the table's D call, matches the DNA was not checked. TRBV21-1 is designated a pseudogene. The CDR3 spans 15 residues. The DNA of the CDR3 is TGTGCCAGCAGCAAGCCCGGGACTTATCAAGAGACCCAGTACTTC. Protein sequence: CASSKPGTYQETQYF.

On this clone itself: Other DNA sequences in the sample encode the same CDR3. The chain couples TRBV27 to TRBJ2-7; TRBD2 aligns across 7 bases. Germline V gene sequence: CDR1 MNHEY, CDR2 SMNVEV (reference sequence). The CDR3 length is 15 residues. J was trimmed by 1 base and V by 4 bases; bases with no gene match: 7. The CDR3 is CASSYRTSGSYEQYF. As DNA, the CDR3 is TGTGCCAGCAGTTATAGGACTAGTGGGTCCTACGAGCAGTACTTC.

V gene TRBV27 combines with J gene TRBJ1-2, with 9 bases matching TRBD1. The length of the CDR3 is 13 residues. Germline V lookup: CDR1 MNHEY, CDR2 SMNVEV (reference sequence). Losses at the gene ends were 5 bases for V and 8 bases for J; bases not matched to a gene: 6. The CDR3 DNA is TGTGCCAGCAGTCTGCTTGGACAGGGGGGCTACACCTTC. Translating gives CASSLLGQGGYTF.

This sequence joins TRBV30 and TRBJ1-2; D may be TRBD1 (6 bases). CDR3 size: 13 residues. Trimming left V 1 base short and J 5 bases short, with 11 bases between. CDR1 and CDR2 from the germline V gene are GTSNPN and SVGIG (reference sequence). The CDR3 bases are TGTGCCTGGAGTGAGGGGGTTTTATATGGCTACACCTTC. As protein: CAWSEGVLYGYTF.

The chain recombines TRBV9 with TRBJ2-7; TRBD1 aligns across 9 bases. V shed 3 bases and J 2 bases; nucleotides not matched to a gene: 12. Germline loops: CDR1 SGDLS, CDR2 YYNGEE. The CDR3 contains 17 residues. As DNA, the CDR3 is TGTGCCAGCAGCGCCATACCTTCCGGGACAGGGCCCTACGAGCAGTACTTC. The encoded protein is CASSAIPSGTGPYEQYF.

The chain couples TRBV10-2 to TRBJ2-7; tentative D call: TRBD1 (5 bases). Germline V CDR1 and CDR2: WSHSY, SAAADI. Trimming removed 0 bases from V and 5 bases from J, with 23 bases in between. This CDR3 region has 18 residues. As DNA, the CDR3 is TGCGCCAGCAGTGAGTCGTTCAGGTCCTTAGGGGTACCCCACGAGCAGTACTTC. Amino acids: CASSESFRSLGVPHEQYF.

Concerning this clone: A much larger clone differs by one base, so this may be a read error. The genes are TRBV7-9 and TRBJ1-1; D might be TRBD1 (6 bases). The germline gives CDR1 SEHNR, CDR2 FQNEAQ (reference sequence). This CDR3 has 12 amino acids. V dropped 4 bases and J dropped 4 bases, with 7 bases sitting between them. The CDR3 DNA is TGTGCCAGCAGCTCAGGGGTCACTGAAGCTTTCTTT. It codes for CASSSGVTEAFF.